This T cell receptor (beta chain) is from a study of T cell changes during pregnancy in multiple sclerosis. Data came from immunoSEQ multiplex PCR; TCRdb stores just in-frame clones and leaves some out. In the table there are 65,000 to 95,000 clones, just over 90% of which are singletons. V was clipped by 0 bases and J by 4 bases, with 10 bases between them. Germline CDR1 MNHNS, CDR2 SASEGT. The CDR3 has 14 amino acids. This specimen consisted of peripheral blood, obtained after pregnancy. This chain connects TRBV6-1 to TRBJ2-7; D call uncertain. This clonotype originated in a female donor in good health, enrolled as a control in a pregnancy study. In DNA, the CDR3 is TGTGCCAGCAGTGAAGCTAGTCTGACTTACGAGCAGTACTTC. Translation gives CASSEASLTYEQYF.